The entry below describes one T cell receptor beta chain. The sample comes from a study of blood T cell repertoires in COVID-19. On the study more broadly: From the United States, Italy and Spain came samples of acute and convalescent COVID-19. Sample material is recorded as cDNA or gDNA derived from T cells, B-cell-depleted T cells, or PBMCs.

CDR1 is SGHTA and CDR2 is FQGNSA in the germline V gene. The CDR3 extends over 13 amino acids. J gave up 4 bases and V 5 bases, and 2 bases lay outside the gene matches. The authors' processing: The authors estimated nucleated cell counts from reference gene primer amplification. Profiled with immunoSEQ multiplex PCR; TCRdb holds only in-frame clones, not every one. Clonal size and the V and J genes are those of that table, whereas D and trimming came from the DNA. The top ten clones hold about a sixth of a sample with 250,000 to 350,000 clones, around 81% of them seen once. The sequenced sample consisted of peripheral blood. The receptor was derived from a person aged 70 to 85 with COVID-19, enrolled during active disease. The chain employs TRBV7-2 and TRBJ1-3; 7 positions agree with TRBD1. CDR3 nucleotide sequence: TGTGCCAGCAGCGTGACAGGGGGAAACACCATATATTTT. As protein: CASSVTGGNTIYF. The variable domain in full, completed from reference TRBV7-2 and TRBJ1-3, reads GAGVSQSPSNKVTEKGKDVELRCDPISGHTALYWYRQSLGQGLEFLIYFQGNSAPDKSGLPSDRFSAERTGGSVSTLTIQRTQQEDSAVYLCASSVTGGNTIYFGEGSWLTVV.